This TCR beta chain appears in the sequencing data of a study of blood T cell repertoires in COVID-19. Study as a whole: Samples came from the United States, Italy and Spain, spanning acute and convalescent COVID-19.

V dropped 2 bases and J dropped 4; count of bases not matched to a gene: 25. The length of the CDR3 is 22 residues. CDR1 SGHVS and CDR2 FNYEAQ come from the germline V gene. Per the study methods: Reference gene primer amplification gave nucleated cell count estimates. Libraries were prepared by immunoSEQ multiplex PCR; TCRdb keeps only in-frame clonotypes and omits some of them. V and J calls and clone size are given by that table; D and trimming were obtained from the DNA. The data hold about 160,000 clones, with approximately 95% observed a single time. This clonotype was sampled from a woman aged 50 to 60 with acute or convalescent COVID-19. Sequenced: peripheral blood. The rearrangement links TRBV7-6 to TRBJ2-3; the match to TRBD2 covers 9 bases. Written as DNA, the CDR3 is TGTGCCAGCAGCTTAACCCGTGGGGTACTAGTGGTAGCGGGAGCTACCCCAGATACGCAGTATTTT. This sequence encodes CASSLTRGVLVVAGATPDTQYF.